This T cell receptor beta chain was found in a study of cytomegalovirus exposure and HLA in healthy donors. Primers for the PCR totalled 60 Vbeta and 13 Jbeta. This table comes from immunoSEQ multiplex PCR, and its TCRdb copy is limited to in-frame clones, with some not included. The sample lists about 190,000 clones; over 75% were seen once. This CDR3 spans 15 amino acids. V lost 4 bases and J lost 3; bases outside the gene matches: 7. CDR1 SGHTA and CDR2 FQGNSA come from the germline V gene. This clone was detected only a few times. The receptor was derived from a man in his forties or fifties in good health and CMV-seropositive. Sequencing was carried out using PBMCs. The chain is built from TRBV7-2 and TRBJ2-7; 9 bases agree with TRBD1. The CDR3: CASSSSGTGLYEQYF. In nucleotides, the CDR3 is TGTGCCAGCAGCTCTTCCGGGACAGGGCTCTACGAGCAGTACTTC.